What follows is one TCR beta chain and its context. Enrolled during active infection, Seattle patients were then followed longitudinally. This specimen belongs to a study of blood T cell repertoires in COVID-19. Study details: COVID-19 samples, acute and convalescent, were from the United States, Italy and Spain. PBMCs, B-cell-depleted T cells, or T cells provided the cDNA or gDNA that made up the material.

Authors' data handling: Amplification from reference gene primers served as the basis for estimated nucleated cell counts. Measured with immunoSEQ multiplex PCR; TCRdb has only the in-frame clones, and not every one. The DNA was the basis for D and trimming; V, J and clone size are from that table. The sample includes roughly 300,000 clones, approximately 87% of them seen just once. V trimming: 0 bases; J trimming: 3 bases; junction bases outside the gene matches: 7. From germline, CDR1 is SGHRS and CDR2 YFSETQ. CDR3 length: 16 residues. The TCR sequence derives from a woman aged 25 to 45 with COVID-19, enrolled during active disease. This sequence joins TRBV5-1 and TRBJ2-7; TRBD2 aligns across 9 bases. Input material: peripheral blood. The CDR3, as DNA: TGCGCCAGCAGCTTGGGCGGCGGGGGGGCCGGCTACGAGCAGTACTTC. Translation: CASSLGGGGAGYEQYF.